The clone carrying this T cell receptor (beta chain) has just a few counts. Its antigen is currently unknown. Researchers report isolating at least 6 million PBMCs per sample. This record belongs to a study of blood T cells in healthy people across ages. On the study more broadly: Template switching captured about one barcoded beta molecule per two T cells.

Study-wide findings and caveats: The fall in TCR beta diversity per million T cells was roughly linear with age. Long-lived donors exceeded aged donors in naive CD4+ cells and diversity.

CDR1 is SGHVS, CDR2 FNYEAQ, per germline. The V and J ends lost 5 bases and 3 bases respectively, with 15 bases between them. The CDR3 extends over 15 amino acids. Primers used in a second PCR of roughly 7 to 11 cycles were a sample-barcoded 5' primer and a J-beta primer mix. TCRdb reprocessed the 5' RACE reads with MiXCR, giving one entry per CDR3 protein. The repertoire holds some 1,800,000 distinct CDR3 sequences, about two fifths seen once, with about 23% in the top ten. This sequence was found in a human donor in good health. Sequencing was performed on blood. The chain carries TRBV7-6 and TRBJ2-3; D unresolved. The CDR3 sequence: CASSPRPFSTDTQYF. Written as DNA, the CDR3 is TGTGCCAGCAGCCCCCGACCATTCTCGACAGATACGCAGTATTTT. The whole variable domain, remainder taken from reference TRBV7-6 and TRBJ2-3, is GAGVSQSPRYKVTKRGQDVALRCDPISGHVSLYWYRQALGQGPEFLTYFNYEAQQDKSGLPNDRFSAERPEGSISTLTIQRTEQRDSAMYRCASSPRPFSTDTQYFGPGTRLTVL.